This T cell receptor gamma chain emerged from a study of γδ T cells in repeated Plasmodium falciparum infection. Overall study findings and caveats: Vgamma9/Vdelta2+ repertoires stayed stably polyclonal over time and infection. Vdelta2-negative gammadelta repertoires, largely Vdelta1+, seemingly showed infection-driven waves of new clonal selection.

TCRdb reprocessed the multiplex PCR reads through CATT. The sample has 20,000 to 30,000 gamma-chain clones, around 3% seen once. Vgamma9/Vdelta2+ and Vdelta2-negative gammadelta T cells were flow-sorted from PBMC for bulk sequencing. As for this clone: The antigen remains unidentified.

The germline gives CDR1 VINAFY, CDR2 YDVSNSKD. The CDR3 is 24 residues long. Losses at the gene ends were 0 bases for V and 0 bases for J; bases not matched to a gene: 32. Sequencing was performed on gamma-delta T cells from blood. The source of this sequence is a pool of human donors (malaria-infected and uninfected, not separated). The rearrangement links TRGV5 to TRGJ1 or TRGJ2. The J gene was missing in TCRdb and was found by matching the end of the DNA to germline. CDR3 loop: CATWDRLLPNRDYALFWNYYKKLF. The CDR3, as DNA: TGTGCCACCTGGGACAGGCTGTTGCCTAACCGAGACTATGCCTTGTTCTGGAATTATTATAAGAAACTCTTT.